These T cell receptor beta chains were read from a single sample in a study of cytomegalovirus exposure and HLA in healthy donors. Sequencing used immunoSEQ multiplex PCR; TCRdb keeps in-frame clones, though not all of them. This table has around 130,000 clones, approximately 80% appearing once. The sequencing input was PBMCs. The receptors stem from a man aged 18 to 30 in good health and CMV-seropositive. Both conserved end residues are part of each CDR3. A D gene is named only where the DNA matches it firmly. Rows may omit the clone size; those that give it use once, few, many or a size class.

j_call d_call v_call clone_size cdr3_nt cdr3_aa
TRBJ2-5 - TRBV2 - TGTGCCAGTACCAGGGTGGGCGGACAAGAGACCCAGTACTTC CASTRVGGQETQYF
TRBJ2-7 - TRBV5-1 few TGCGCCAGCAGCTTACACAGGGTCTACGAGCAGTACTTC CASSLHRVYEQYF
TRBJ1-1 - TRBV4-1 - TGCGCCAGCAGCCAAGAAAGAGCCAACACTGAAGCTTTCTTT CASSQERANTEAFF
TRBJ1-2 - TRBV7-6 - TGTGCCAGCAGTCCTGACAGGTTCAGCGGAGGCTACACCTTC CASSPDRFSGGYTF
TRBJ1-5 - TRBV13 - TGTGCCAGCAGCTTCGGAGGAAATCAGCCCCAGCATTTT CASSFGGNQPQHF
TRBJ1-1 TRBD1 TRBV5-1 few TGCGCCAGCAGCTTCCGACAGGGAATAGGAAACACTGAAGCTTTCTTT CASSFRQGIGNTEAFF
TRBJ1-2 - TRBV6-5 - TGTGCCAGCAGTTACTCGCGAACAGGCTATGGCTACACCTTC CASSYSRTGYGYTF
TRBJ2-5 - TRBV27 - TGTGCCAGCAGAACCTTCTGGGGCCAAGAGTACCAAGAGACCCAGTACTTC CASRTFWGQEYQETQYF
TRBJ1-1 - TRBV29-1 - TGCAGCATCATCCGGGACACCAGCACTGAAGCTTTCTTT CSIIRDTSTEAFF
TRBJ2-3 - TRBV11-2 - TGTGCCAGCAGCTTAGAACCCCGGGGTAGCACAGATACGCAGTATTTT CASSLEPRGSTDTQYF
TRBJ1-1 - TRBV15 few TGTGCCACCAGCAGAGATATCACGGACACTGAAGCTTTCTTT CATSRDITDTEAFF
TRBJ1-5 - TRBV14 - TGTGCCAGCAGCCTCCTTCGGCAGCCCCAGCATTTT CASSLLRQPQHF
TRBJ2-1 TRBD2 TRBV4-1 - TGCGCCAGCAGCCGAGCACTAGCGGGGCCCGGCAATGAGCAGTTCTTC CASSRALAGPGNEQFF
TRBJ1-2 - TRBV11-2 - TGTGCCAGCAACTCCTTAGGTGGCAGGGTCGGTGGCTACACCTTC CASNSLGGRVGGYTF
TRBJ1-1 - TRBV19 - TGTGCCAGTACAGTAACAGGCCTGAACTTACCTTTTGACGCTTTCTTT CASTVTGLNLPFDAFF
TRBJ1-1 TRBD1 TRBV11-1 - TGTGCCAGCAGCATTCCCGGGAGGGGGCCCGGGGGCACTGAAGCTTTCTTT CASSIPGRGPGGTEAFF